This T cell receptor (beta chain) came from a study of identical twins. Study-wide findings and caveats: Insertions were reduced in abundant cord blood beta clonotypes but not in memory repertoires. Among beta out-of-frame sequences, excess sharing between twins appeared weaker.

Trimming pared 6 bases from V and 0 bases from J, leaving 14 bases between. The CDR3 loop spans 15 amino acids. TCRdb fed the 5' RACE reads into MiXCR, producing one record per CDR3 protein. This sample carries 1.5 million to 2 million distinct CDR3 sequences, more than 30% of them seen once, and the ten largest clones take around 0.25%. As to this clonotype: The antigen is not known.

The V gene is TRBV12-3 or TRBV12-4, the J gene TRBJ1-2, with no clear D. Sequencing was done on a sample of cord blood. This TCR came from a newborn girl in good health. The CDR3 coding sequence is TGTGCCAGCAGCTATTTGACTGCTTCTAACTATGGCTACACCTTC. It translates to CASSYLTASNYGYTF.